The clone carrying this T cell receptor (beta chain) was found a few times. Antigen unknown. This record belongs to a study of post-analysis software for immune sequencing data. Study-level background: Several disease courses (relapsing-remitting, secondary progressive and progressive-relapsing) of multiple sclerosis were included.

V lost 2 bases and J lost 3; bases outside the gene matches: 1. The CDR3 totals 14 residues. The V gene's germline CDR1 is SEHNR and CDR2 FQNEAQ (reference sequence). Tagging with unique molecular identifiers was a feature of the TCR beta cDNA libraries. Via MiXCR, TCRdb re-called the PCR reads, giving one row per CDR3 protein. This table holds 150,000 to 200,000 distinct CDR3 sequences, 36% found once. Study results and limitations: Compared with controls, patients showed significantly lower normalized Chao1 diversity. Among five TRBV segments more frequent in patients than controls were TRBV5-6, TRBV5-1 and TRBV20-1.

The chain carries TRBV7-9 and TRBJ2-3; TRBD1 matches 8 bases. Here the sequenced sample was blood, taken after autologous hematopoietic stem cell transplantation. This receptor was identified in a girl aged 10-17 years with multiple sclerosis. The chain's CDR3 is CASSLWTGTDTQYF. In nucleotides, the CDR3 is TGTGCCAGCAGCTTATGGACAGGGACAGATACGCAGTATTTT.